The rows below give T cell receptor beta chains drawn from one sample of a study of breast tumors, draining lymph nodes, adjacent tissues. TCRdb recomputed calls from the multiplex PCR reads with MiXCR, one row per CDR3 protein. The table shows fewer than 85,000 distinct CDR3 sequences, with under 25% occurring only once. The specimen was axillary lymph node tissue. Receptors were obtained from a female donor with breast cancer. Some clones in this sample may be carry-over from other donors' samples. The CDR3 runs from the conserved cysteine through the conserved F or W. Each record gives: V gene, J gene, clone size, D gene, CDR3 DNA, CDR3 protein. D genes are given only for firm matches. Clone size is given for some rows only: seen once, a few or many times, or a class if the clone is expanded.

TRBV6-1	TRBJ2-1	many	NA	TGTGCCAGCAGTGAACGGGGCGGTTTCTACAATGAGCAGTTCTTC	CASSERGGFYNEQFF
TRBV11-3	TRBJ2-2	many	NA	TGTGCCAGCAGCTTAGGCCAGGGTACCGGGGAGCTGTTTTTT	CASSLGQGTGELFF
TRBV9	TRBJ2-3	many	NA	TGTGCCAGCAGCGGGAGCGGAACTAGCAGCACAGATACGCAGTATTTT	CASSGSGTSSTDTQYF
TRBV9	TRBJ1-2	many	NA	TGTGCCAGCAGCCCCCGATACCGACAGATCCCCTATGGCTACACCTTC	CASSPRYRQIPYGYTF
TRBV2	TRBJ1-3	many	NA	TGTGCCAGCAGTGGGGGTAAGGTTCCTACCTCTGGAAACACCATATATTTT	CASSGGKVPTSGNTIYF
TRBV20-1	TRBJ2-1	many	NA	TGCAGTGCTATTGACATGCCTTATGAGCAGTTCTTC	CSAIDMPYEQFF
TRBV30	TRBJ2-7	NA	TRBD2	TGTGCCTGGAGAAGACTAGCGGGAGCCTCCTACGAGCAGTACTTC	CAWRRLAGASYEQYF
TRBV28	TRBJ2-5	few	TRBD1	TGTGCCAGCAGTCCCTCAACAGGGGGCGCAGAGACCCAGTACTTC	CASSPSTGGAETQYF
TRBV12-3/TRBV12-4	TRBJ2-2	many	TRBD2	TGTGCCAGCGGACTAGCGGGAGACACCGGGGAGCTGTTTTTT	CASGLAGDTGELFF
TRBV20-1	TRBJ2-3	many	NA	TGCAGTGCTAGAAGGATGGGGAATATGGCAGATACGCAGTATTTT	CSARRMGNMADTQYF
TRBV4-3	TRBJ2-1	few	TRBD1	TGCGCCAGCAGCCAACGCCGGACAGGGGGAAGCTCCTACAATGAGCAGTTCTTC	CASSQRRTGGSSYNEQFF
TRBV7-2	TRBJ2-5	many	NA	TGTGCCAGCAGCCGCCAGGTGGAGACCCAGTACTTC	CASSRQVETQYF
TRBV7-9	TRBJ2-1	many	NA	TGTGCCAGCAGCTTAGAGAGGGTTGAGCAGTTCTTC	CASSLERVEQFF
TRBV3-1	TRBJ1-5	few	TRBD1	TGTGCCAGCAGCCAAGATCTCTTCCAGGACAGGTACGGGCCCCAGCATTTT	CASSQDLFQDRYGPQHF
TRBV6-4	TRBJ1-2	many	NA	TGTGCCAGCAGTGACTCGCCGTTCCGTGGCTACACCTTC	CASSDSPFRGYTF
TRBV4-3	TRBJ1-2	many	NA	TGCGCCAGCAGCCAAGACCGGGCCACAGGGAATTTCTATGGCTACACCTTC	CASSQDRATGNFYGYTF
TRBV6-5	TRBJ2-5	many	NA	TGTGCCAGCAGTTACCGGCGAGCGGACCGGTACCAAGAGACCCAGTACTTC	CASSYRRADRYQETQYF
TRBV19	TRBJ1-5	many	NA	TGTGCCAGTAGTATAGCCGGGCTGGGGAATCAGCCCCAGCATTTT	CASSIAGLGNQPQHF
TRBV19	TRBJ2-1	many	TRBD2	TGTGCCAGTAGTATACAGCGGGAGGGCAATGAGCAGTTCTTC	CASSIQREGNEQFF
TRBV10-3	TRBJ1-5	many	TRBD1	TGTGCCATCAGTATGACAGGGGATAGTCAGCCCCAGCATTTT	CAISMTGDSQPQHF
TRBV6-5	TRBJ2-1	many	NA	TGTGCCAGCAGTCAGCTAGCGACTTACAATGAGCAGTTCTTC	CASSQLATYNEQFF
TRBV9	TRBJ2-1	many	TRBD2	TGTGCCAGCAGCGTCGGGTCTAGCGGTAATGAGCAGTTCTTC	CASSVGSSGNEQFF
TRBV20-1	TRBJ2-7	few	TRBD2	TGCAGTGCTAGAGATGGTGGCGGGAGAGGTGGGTACGAGCAGTACTTC	CSARDGGGRGGYEQYF
TRBV3-1	TRBJ2-7	few	TRBD2	TGTGCCAGCAGCCAGACTAGCGGGAGGCTGGAGCAGTACTTC	CASSQTSGRLEQYF
TRBV4-2	TRBJ2-5	NA	NA	TGTGCCAGCAGCCAAGGTCCGGGGGAGGTGACCCAGTACTTC	CASSQGPGEVTQYF
TRBV11-1	TRBJ2-3	many	TRBD2	TGTGCCAGCAGCTTCGGGACTAGCGGATTCACAGATACGCAGTATTTT	CASSFGTSGFTDTQYF
TRBV7-3	TRBJ2-1	many	TRBD2	TGTGCCAGCAGCCCTAGGGGGGCGGGAGGGCCGGGATACAATGAGCAGTTCTTC	CASSPRGAGGPGYNEQFF
TRBV5-6	TRBJ2-7	many	NA	TGTGCCAGCAGCTTGGGGCAGAGCTACGAGCAGTACTTC	CASSLGQSYEQYF
TRBV28	TRBJ1-2	NA	TRBD1	TGTGCGACTTATGGGACAGGGTTTTTGGCCTCCTATGGCTACACCTTC	CATYGTGFLASYGYTF
TRBV24-1	TRBJ1-4	many	NA	TGTGCCACCAGCTCTATCGGGGGGCCCTTCGGAAAACTGTTTTTT	CATSSIGGPFGKLFF
TRBV19	TRBJ2-1	many	NA	TGTGCCAGTAGCAAAACCGGGACAACGTACAATGAGCAGTTCTTC	CASSKTGTTYNEQFF
TRBV28	TRBJ1-5	NA	TRBD1	TGTGCCAGCAGCTCCGGGACAGGGGAATATTCGTATCAGCCCCAGCATTTT	CASSSGTGEYSYQPQHF
TRBV24-1	TRBJ2-1	many	NA	TGTGCCACCAGTGATCCCGGGACTCTATACAATGAGCAGTTCTTC	CATSDPGTLYNEQFF
TRBV13	TRBJ2-3	many	TRBD2	TGTGCCAGCAGCTCCCCCCTCGTTTTGGCGGGAGTTGAAGCAGATACGCAGTATTTT	CASSSPLVLAGVEADTQYF
TRBV5-1	TRBJ2-3	many	NA	TGCGCCAGCAGGGGGACACCGTCGGCACCAGATACGCAGTATTTT	CASRGTPSAPDTQYF
TRBV5-4	TRBJ2-1	NA	NA	TGTGCCAGCGACGATCCGGGGAAAGGGGGGGATGAGCAGTTCTTC	CASDDPGKGGDEQFF
TRBV20-1	TRBJ2-3	many	NA	TGCAGTGCCTCTAGGGAGAGGAATACGCAGTATTTT	CSASRERNTQYF
TRBV7-9	TRBJ1-4	NA	NA	TGTGCCAGCAGCTACCCAGGGGATGTCAGAGAAAAACTGTATTTT	CASSYPGDVREKLYF
TRBV5-6	TRBJ2-3	many	NA	TGTGCCAGCAGCGGGTTTGGGCAGGGGCTTCGGGATACGCAGTATTTT	CASSGFGQGLRDTQYF
TRBV7-8	TRBJ1-4	many	TRBD1	TGTGCCAGCAGCTTACCCCGGACAGGGTCGATAGAAAAACTGTTTTTT	CASSLPRTGSIEKLFF
TRBV7-8	TRBJ2-6	many	TRBD1	TGTGCCAGCAGCTCCAGGACAGGGAAAGGAGTTGGCTCGAGCTCTGGGGCCAACGTCCTGACTTTC	CASSSRTGKGVGSSSGANVLTF
TRBV5-4	TRBJ2-5	many	NA	TGTGCCAGCAGCTTGGAAGGGTTAGAGACCCAGTACTTC	CASSLEGLETQYF
TRBV5-4	TRBJ2-7	many	TRBD1	TGTGCCAGCAGGAACGGACAGACAGGGGAGTCCTACGAGCAGTACTTC	CASRNGQTGESYEQYF
TRBV13	TRBJ2-1	many	NA	TGTGCCAGCAGCGTTAGCTGGAGCTCCTACAATGAGCAGTTCTTC	CASSVSWSSYNEQFF
TRBV10-3	TRBJ2-3	many	TRBD2	TGTGCCATCAGTACTAGCGGGAGTGCAGATACGCAGTATTTT	CAISTSGSADTQYF
TRBV2	TRBJ2-5	NA	NA	TGTGGCAGCAGGTCGGGTCGTGCGGGACAAGAGACCCAGCACTTC	CGSRSGRAGQETQHF
TRBV7-9	TRBJ2-1	many	TRBD2	TGTGCCAGCAGCTTGGGGGGGATACGGGGGAGCTCCTACAATGAGCAGTTCTTC	CASSLGGIRGSSYNEQFF
TRBV24-1	TRBJ2-4	NA	TRBD2	TGTGCCACCAGTGTCTTGCGGGAGGGAGCCAAAAACATTCAGTACTTC	CATSVLREGAKNIQYF
TRBV20-1	TRBJ2-7	many	TRBD2	TGCAGTGCGTCACCGGGACTAGATATGACCTACGAGCAGTACTTC	CSASPGLDMTYEQYF
TRBV20-1	TRBJ2-7	many	NA	TGCAGTGCGTATCTGGAGGGCCCGGGAGAGCAGTACTTC	CSAYLEGPGEQYF
TRBV4-3	TRBJ2-2	many	NA	TGCGCCAGCAGCTTCTCCCCGGGAACCGGGGAGCTGTTTTTT	CASSFSPGTGELFF
TRBV20-1	TRBJ2-5	many	TRBD2	TGCAGTGCTAGTGAGAGGGGGTCGGGACTAGCGGGAGCCTCTCAAGAGACCCAGTACTTC	CSASERGSGLAGASQETQYF
TRBV11-2	TRBJ2-2	NA	TRBD2	TGTGCCAGCAGCCGTCGATTAGCGGGAGCGATTACCGGGGAGCTGTTTTTT	CASSRRLAGAITGELFF
TRBV5-5	TRBJ2-3	many	TRBD2	TGTGCCAGCAGCACGACTAGCGGGACGGCAGATACGCAGTATTTT	CASSTTSGTADTQYF
TRBV20-1	TRBJ2-3	many	NA	TGCAGTGCCCCCGGGCTAAACACAGATACGCAGTATTTT	CSAPGLNTDTQYF
TRBV6-5	TRBJ2-7	many	NA	TGTGCCAGCACCAAAAATAGGGCCTCCGAGCAGTACTTC	CASTKNRASEQYF